At least ten counts were recorded for the clone carrying this TCR beta chain. Its antigen is currently unknown. These data come from a study of T cells in Graves' hyperthyroidism and ophthalmopathy. Findings and caveats of the study: Ophthalmopathy and stable hyperthyroidism were separated by a 13 V-J model.

Template material for amplifying TCR beta CDR3 regions consisted of RNA transcripts. When the TCR CDR3 underwent first-round RT-PCR, the HTBI primer set was used. In TCRdb, the multiplex PCR reads were re-called with MiXCR into one record per CDR3 protein. Of over 700,000 distinct CDR3 sequences listed, about 17% are singletons. Exclusion of patients followed from uncontrolled infection, other autoimmune disease, pregnancy or lactation. The CDR3 contains 14 residues. V was shortened by 3 bases and J by 5 bases, with 13 bases between the two germline ends. The chain has TRBV12-3 or TRBV12-4 and TRBJ1-1; D might be TRBD1 (6 bases). The sequencing input was blood. The receptor was derived from a woman between 50 and 59 years old with Graves' hyperthyroidism that later progressed to Graves' ophthalmopathy. In nucleotides, the CDR3 is TGTGCCAGCAGTTTTATAGGGGGGTGGACTGAAGCTTTCTTT. It is translated as CASSFIGGWTEAFF.